This T cell receptor (beta chain) is drawn from a study of human T cells and chemical hapten exposure (dated by TCRdb to the early 2020s). With respect to the entire study: For sensitization, 2% DPC in acetone was applied to a 2 cm by 2 cm area of upper inner arm skin. Weekly therapeutic DPC doses were additionally applied to the scalp of patients throughout the roughly 23-week study period. Patch tests used Finn chambers with 0.01% DPC on the upper back, scored after 6 days by International Contact Dermatitis Research Group standards. The mostly female patient cohort included alopecia areata with under or over 50% scalp involvement, alopecia totalis and alopecia universalis. Libraries were pooled for sequencing, and variation in per-sample TCR yields was attributed mainly to small differences in library volumes within the pool. This study followed changes in the peripheral blood TCR repertoire in vivo during primary and secondary sensitization of alopecia patients to the hapten diphenylcyclopropenone (DPC). Blood was sampled from patients pre-sensitization (week 0) and at 2, 6 and about 24 weeks after DPC sensitization. Under 30 alopecia patients gave blood for TCR sequencing at one to four time points (pre-sensitization, 2, 6 and 24 weeks).

Sequences SGDLS (CDR1) and YYNGEE (CDR2) are obtained from the germline V gene. The CDR3 covers 17 residues, taking in both the cysteine and the phenylalanine. Of all the DNA, just the CDR3 is kept, 51 bases in frame from base 1. Germline trimming amounts to 3 bases on V and 4 bases on J, with 15 as the count of junction bases outside the gene matches. To prepare the library, RACE was applied. Reads for this sample came from a NextSeq 500. During library preparation, unique molecular identifiers were attached to individual cDNA molecules so that TCRs could be counted in a quantitative, reproducible way. From each blood RNA sample, both TCR alpha and TCR beta chains were sequenced. Under the source paper's analysis protocol: The median number of TCRs per sample was around 96,000, ranging from 23,224 to 690,600. V, J and CDR3 annotation of the TCR reads was carried out using the Decombinator software suite. For the PS versus PT1 abundance plots, all samples were subsampled to the same number of TCRs (28,000). TCRs were defined as expanded if absent before sensitization and observed at least eight times at the 2-week time point. The public reads were run again by TCRdb, first through fastp at Q25 and then through MiXCR, and only productive beta chains were kept. Merged by CDR3 protein, the rows form single entries marked with the most common genes and DNA. It is TCRdb's table, rather than the study itself, that gives the V and J calls and clone size. The sample has 300,000 to 450,000 distinct CDR3 sequences on record, 4.5% to 6% of them singletons. In total, the top ten clones hold 2.6% of the sample.

In light of the paper, this sample's time point label describes: pre-sensitization, week 0. The sample's treatment or condition, from its label and the paper: therapeutic diphenylcyclopropenone sensitization with weekly scalp DPC. At every patch-test visit, the blood draw took place before the patch test was put on. Eligible patients were aged 18 to 70, diagnosed with alopecia, deemed suitable for DPC therapy, and excluded if pregnant. Total RNA was extracted from unfractionated whole blood that had been collected in Tempus Blood RNA tubes. This clonotype was recorded a few times. Its antigen remains unidentified. Base quality data are lacking; no much larger clone is found one base away. Study-level results and caveats: DPC sensitization did not change how many TCRs were above 1 in 1000 frequency, and no evidence was found of alterations in global repertoire structure. After repeated subsampling, changes were observed in the strength of the expansion versus patch-test correlation and in the threshold at which the correlation became significant. Significantly more large CDR3 similarity clusters were formed by expanded TCRs than by pre-sensitization or healthy control sets, consistent with antigen-driven responses. The number of PT1 expanded TCRs positively correlated with patch test score, significant at thresholds 8, 16 and 32 but not 4. All patients had alopecia, a presumed autoimmune disease, so their immune response might differ from that of healthy individuals.

The chain is encoded by TRBV9 joined to TRBJ1-1; TRBD1 lines up with 7 middle nucleotides. The clonotype was recovered from a woman between 50 and 59 years old with alopecia areata. Some clones in this sample may be carry-over from other donors' samples. Sequencing used whole blood, obtained in connection with sensitization to the hapten diphenylcyclopropenone (DPC). This receptor carries the CDR3 CASSAPTGAPFSTEAFF. The nucleotides are TGTGCCAGCAGCGCGCCTACAGGGGCCCCTTTTAGCACTGAAGCTTTCTTT.